A single T cell receptor beta chain is shown here with its context. Its antigen is still unknown. The germline V gene encodes CDR1 SGHRS and CDR2 YFSETQ. The CDR3 totals 21 residues. V lost 4 bases to trimming and J lost 1 base, with 32 bases between them. This sample stems from a study of blood T cells in healthy people across ages. The study's findings and limits: Unsorted PBMC input precluded a conclusive naive versus antigen-experienced comparison.

With a J-beta primer mix and a sample-barcoded 5' primer, a second PCR ran roughly 6 to 11 cycles. TCRdb passed the 5' RACE reads through MiXCR, listing each CDR3 protein once. Among fewer than 950,000 distinct CDR3 sequences listed, roughly 40% were seen once. Input material: blood. The V gene is TRBV5-1, the J gene TRBJ1-1; D might be TRBD1 (5 bases). The receptor was isolated from a man between 18 and 29 years old in good health. The CDR3 sequence is CASSLRPGFLRYLRRNTEAFF. The CDR3 nucleotides read TGCGCCAGCAGCCTAAGACCAGGGTTTTTGAGGTATTTACGTCGGAACACTGAAGCTTTCTTT.